This entry describes one T cell receptor (beta chain). This sample was included in a study of blood T cell repertoires in COVID-19. Whole-study context: Both acute and convalescent COVID-19 samples were obtained from the United States, Italy and Spain.

Clones were sequenced by immunoSEQ multiplex PCR, and TCRdb holds only the in-frame ones, with some missing. The sample consists of tens of thousands of clones, 87% of them appearing once. The sequencing sample was made of peripheral blood. This TCR was sampled from a human donor in a cohort sampled during active COVID-19.

CDR3 residues: CASSRGQLQETQYF. The CDR3 DNA reads as TGTGCCAGCAGCAGGGGACAGCTCCAAGAGACCCAGTACTTC. This sequence joins TRBV11-2 and TRBJ2-5; 7 bases align to TRBD1. The CDR3 has 14 amino acids. CDR1 and CDR2 (germline): SGHAT, FQNNGV. The junction had 4 bases not matched to a gene; V was cut back by 5 bases and J by 1 base. Variable domain in full (rest from reference TRBV11-2 and TRBJ2-5): EAGVAQSPRYKIIEKRQSVAFWCNPISGHATLYWYQQILGQGPKLLIQFQNNGVVDDSQLPKDRFSAERLKGVDSTLKIQPAKLEDSAVYLCASSRGQLQETQYFGPGTRLLVL.